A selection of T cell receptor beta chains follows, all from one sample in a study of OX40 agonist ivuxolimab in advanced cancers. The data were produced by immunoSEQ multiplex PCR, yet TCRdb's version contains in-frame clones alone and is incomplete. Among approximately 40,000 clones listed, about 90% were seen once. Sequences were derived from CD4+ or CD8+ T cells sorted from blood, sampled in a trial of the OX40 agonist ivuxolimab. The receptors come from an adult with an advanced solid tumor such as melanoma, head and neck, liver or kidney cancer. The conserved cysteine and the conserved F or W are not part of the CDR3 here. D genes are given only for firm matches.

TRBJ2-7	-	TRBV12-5	ASGTLSSYEQY
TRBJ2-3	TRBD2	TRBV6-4	ASSDSTSGGADTQY
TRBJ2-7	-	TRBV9	ASSVADGYEQY
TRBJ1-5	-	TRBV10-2	ASRNTQGSNQPQH
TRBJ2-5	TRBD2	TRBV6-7	ASSPLVGGSETQY
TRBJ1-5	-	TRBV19	ASSIVGENQPQH
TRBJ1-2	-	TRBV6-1	ASSSHSLYGYT
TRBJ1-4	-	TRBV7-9	ASSFYRDRVSPAV
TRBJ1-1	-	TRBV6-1	ASSERGSYMNTEAF
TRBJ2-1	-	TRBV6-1	ASRTDPYVNNEQF
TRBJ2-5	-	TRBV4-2	ASSQEAGQETQY
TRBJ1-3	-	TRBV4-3	ASSQDGSVPGNTIY
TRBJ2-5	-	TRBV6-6	ASSPPGAGETQY
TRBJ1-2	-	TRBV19	ASSAGYGYT
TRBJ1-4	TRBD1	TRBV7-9	ASSTYTTGINEKLF
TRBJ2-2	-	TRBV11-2	ASSYAPGLGGNTGELF
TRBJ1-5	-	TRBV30	AWSQGNQPQH
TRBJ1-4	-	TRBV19	ASSIGRDEKLF
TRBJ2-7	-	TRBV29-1	SARDSYYEQY
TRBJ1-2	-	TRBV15	ATSARRSNYGYT
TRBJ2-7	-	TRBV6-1	ATRGADEQY
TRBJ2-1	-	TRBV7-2	ASSLGPYNEQF
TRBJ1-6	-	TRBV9	ASSPPGGNSPLH
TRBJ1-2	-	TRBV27	ASRPDMSFNYGYT
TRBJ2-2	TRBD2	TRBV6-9	ASRTSGGAGELF
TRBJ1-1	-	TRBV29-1	SVELGTEAF
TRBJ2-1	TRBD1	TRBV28	ASLPVGSGDRGEQF
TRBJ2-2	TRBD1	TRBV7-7	ASSARTGSSTGELF
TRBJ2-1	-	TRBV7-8	ASSVRGQEQF
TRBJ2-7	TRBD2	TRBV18	ASSRDGGAPYEQY
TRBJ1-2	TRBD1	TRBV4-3	ASSQDRRGRFHYGYT
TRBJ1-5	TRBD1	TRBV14	ASSQDWTGDGNQPQH
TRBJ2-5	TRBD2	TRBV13	ASSELAGGQETQY
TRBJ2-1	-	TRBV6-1	ASSEGGGWDEQF
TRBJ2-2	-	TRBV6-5	ASTLDPTRVGELF
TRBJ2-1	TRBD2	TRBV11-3	ASSSGGGAPNEQF
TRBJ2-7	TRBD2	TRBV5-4	ASSSQRGPGYEQY
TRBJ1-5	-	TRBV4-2	ASSGRQINQPQH
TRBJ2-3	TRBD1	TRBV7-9	ASSAGDREADTQY
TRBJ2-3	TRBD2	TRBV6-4	ASSETSETDTQY
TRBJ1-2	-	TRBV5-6	ASSLDIRGYT
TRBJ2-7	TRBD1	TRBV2	ASTKTGGTYEQY
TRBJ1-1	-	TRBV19	ASSIAGADTEAF
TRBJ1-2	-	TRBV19	ASSKDLYGYT
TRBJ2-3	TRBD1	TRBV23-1	ASSQSGQGVSDTQY